The 20 T cell receptor beta chains reported below all come from one sample, sequenced in a study of T cells in Graves' hyperthyroidism and ophthalmopathy. Regions amplified from RNA transcripts were the TCR beta CDR3 regions. When the TCR CDR3 underwent first-round RT-PCR, the HTBI primer set was used. TCRdb analysed the multiplex PCR reads with MiXCR anew, one entry per CDR3 protein. In the table there are over 700,000 distinct CDR3 sequences, roughly a sixth of which are singletons. What was sequenced was blood. These receptors originate from a woman between 45 and 60 years old with Graves' hyperthyroidism that later progressed to Graves' ophthalmopathy.

V usage is TRBV6-4 and J usage is TRBJ1-5; D ambiguous. Germline CDR1 MRHNA, CDR2 SNTAGT. Trimming cost V 4 bases and J 3 bases, with 7 bases left between them. The length of the CDR3 is 13 residues. The CDR3 is CASSVENNQPQHF. The CDR3 DNA sequence: TGTGCCAGCAGTGTTGAGAACAATCAGCCCCAGCATTTT.

This clonotype was observed many times. V is TRBV3-1 and J is TRBJ1-1; 7 bases line up with TRBD1. V trimming: 6 bases; J trimming: 1 base; junction bases outside the gene matches: 5. Germline V gene data show CDR1 as LGHDT and CDR2 as YNNKEL (reference sequence). The CDR3 runs 14 residues. Written as DNA, the CDR3 is TGTGCCAGCAGGCCGGGACAGACGAACACTGAAGCTTTCTTT. The encoded protein is CASRPGQTNTEAFF.

This clonotype came up many times. This chain joins TRBV11-2 and TRBJ2-2, with D tentatively TRBD1 or TRBD2 (5 bases each). The CDR3 is 16 amino acids. Trimming removed 7 bases at V and 10 bases at J, with 25 bases between. Germline CDR1 SGHAT, CDR2 FQNNGV. The CDR3 loop reads CASNWGSGTQPQELFF. The CDR3 DNA is TGTGCCAGCAACTGGGGATCGGGGACGCAACCCCAGGAGCTGTTTTTT.

In its sample, this clonotype was seen a few times. The chain employs TRBV5-6 and TRBJ1-6; no clear D gene. Trimming removed 0 bases at V and 5 bases at J, with 12 bases between. This CDR3 contains 16 residues. Germline CDR1 is SGHDT and CDR2 is YYEEEE. In DNA, the CDR3 is TGTGCCAGCAGCTTGGAGTTTGCATCGGATAATTCACCCCTCCACTTT. Translation: CASSLEFASDNSPLHF.

The rearrangement joins TRBV11-2 to TRBJ2-3, with a tentative D call TRBD1 (6 bases). The CDR3 extends over 13 amino acids. Germline V CDR1 and CDR2: SGHAT, FQNNGV. The V end lost 0 bases, the J end lost 5 bases, and 6 bases lay between the germline ends. This chain's CDR3 is CASSLEQGDTQYF. CDR3 bases: TGTGCCAGCAGCTTAGAACAGGGAGATACGCAGTATTTT. The variable domain in full, with the rest retrieved from reference TRBV11-2 and TRBJ2-3, is EAGVAQSPRYKIIEKRQSVAFWCNPISGHATLYWYQQILGQGPKLLIQFQNNGVVDDSQLPKDRFSAERLKGVDSTLKIQPAKLEDSAVYLCASSLEQGDTQYFGPGTRLTVL.

The rearrangement joins TRBV6-1 to TRBJ2-2; the D gene could be TRBD1 or TRBD2 (5 bases each). Germline loops: CDR1 MNHNS, CDR2 SASEGT. V lost 5 bases and J 0 bases, leaving 16 bases between the germline ends. CDR3 length: 17 amino acids. CDR3 DNA: TGTGCCAGCAGTACGACCCGGGGACGGCCGAACACCGGGGAGCTGTTTTTT. This translates into CASSTTRGRPNTGELFF.

This clonotype was seen repeatedly, ten times or more. The chain couples TRBV5-1 to TRBJ2-7; 8 nucleotides line up with TRBD1. CDR3 size: 15 residues. Per the germline V gene, CDR1 is SGHRS and CDR2 is YFSETQ. After removal of 4 bases from V and 1 base from J, the junction contained 7 bases not matched to a gene. The CDR3 protein is CASSRTGKISYEQYF. CDR3 nucleotides: TGCGCCAGCAGCCGGACAGGGAAAATTTCCTACGAGCAGTACTTC. The full variable domain, with the rest looked up from reference TRBV5-1 and TRBJ2-7, is KAGVTQTPRYLIKTRGQQVTLSCSPISGHRSVSWYQQTPGQGLQFLFEYFSETQRNKGNFPGRFSGRQFSNSRSEMNVSTLELGDSALYLCASSRTGKISYEQYFGPGTRLTVT.

There are many counts of this clonotype. V and J are TRBV20-1 and TRBJ1-6; 10 nucleotides agree with TRBD1. In germline, CDR1 is DFQATT, CDR2 SNEGSKA (reference sequence). V lost 6 bases to trimming and J lost 9 bases; unmatched junction nucleotides: 17. The CDR3 length is 17 residues. The CDR3 protein is CSATSGTGDPWGSPLHF. Here the CDR3 DNA reads TGCAGTGCCACGTCCGGGACAGGGGACCCTTGGGGTTCACCCCTCCACTTT.

The chain has TRBV4-1 and TRBJ2-5, with TRBD1 identical over 10 bases. Trimming took 4 bases from V and 4 from J; bases not matched to a gene: 6. Germline CDR1 is MGHRA and CDR2 is YSYEKL. The CDR3 runs 15 residues. CDR3 DNA sequence: TGCGCCAGCAGCCTATGGACAGGGGGGGGAGAGACCCAGTACTTC. The encoded protein is CASSLWTGGGETQYF.

The chain couples TRBV28 to TRBJ1-1; D unclear. Trimming left V 5 bases short and J 8 bases short, with 9 bases between. The CDR3 runs to 11 residues. Germline V gene sequence: CDR1 MDHEN, CDR2 SYDVKM. The CDR3: CASSLDVEAFF. The CDR3, as DNA: TGTGCCAGCAGTCTGGATGTCGAAGCTTTCTTT.

The table lists this clonotype with a few counts. A junction end diverges from the germline sequence, so it may reflect a read error. The chain employs TRBV6-1 and TRBJ1-5, with 8 bases aligning to TRBD1. This CDR3 comprises 16 residues. Germline V lookup: CDR1 MNHNS, CDR2 SASEGT. The CDR3 region is CASSTGGGRSNQPQHF. In nucleotides, the CDR3 is TGTGCTAGCAGTACAGGGGGGGGGCGAAGCAATCAGCCCCAGCATTTT.

The rearrangement joins TRBV29-1 to TRBJ1-4; D possibly corresponds to TRBD1 (5 bases). Germline V CDR1 and CDR2: SQVTM, ANQGSEA. V gave up 5 bases and J gave up 1 base, with 8 bases separating them. This CDR3 contains 13 residues. This CDR3 is CSVLGLTNEKLFF. The CDR3 nucleotides are TGCAGCGTTTTGGGGCTAACTAATGAAAAACTGTTTTTT. Complete variable domain (other parts from reference TRBV29-1 and TRBJ1-4): SAVISQKPSRDICQRGTSLTIQCQVDSQVTMMFWYRQQPGQSLTLIATANQGSEATYESGFVIDKFPISRPNLTFSTLTVSNMSPEDSSIYLCSVLGLTNEKLFFGSGTQLSVL.

This clonotype was counted ten times or more. The chain employs TRBV5-1 and TRBJ1-1, with unresolved D. Trimming took 5 bases from V and 0 from J, leaving 14 bases between them. CDR1 and CDR2 from the germline V gene are SGHRS and YFSETQ. The CDR3 loop spans 15 amino acids. CDR3 sequence (DNA): TGCGCCAGCAGGCAGAGGGAGGGTATGAACACTGAAGCTTTCTTT. As protein: CASRQREGMNTEAFF.

The sample holds many counts of this clonotype. J is TRBJ2-1 and V is TRBV3-1; possibly TRBD1 for D (7 bases). Germline CDR1 reads LGHDT; CDR2 reads YNNKEL (reference sequence). This CDR3 comprises 16 residues. Trimming took off 4 bases at V and 4 bases at J, with 17 bases between the two ends. The CDR3 region has the DNA TGTGCCAGCAGCCGAGAGGGCAGGGGGGCATACAATGAGCAGTTCTTC. It encodes CASSREGRGAYNEQFF.

There are many counts of this clonotype. CDR3: CASSPGTVSYNEQFF. The CDR3 region has the DNA TGTGCCAGCAGCCCTGGGACGGTTTCCTACAATGAGCAGTTCTTC. The J gene is TRBJ2-1, the V gene TRBV3-1; perhaps D is TRBD1 or TRBD2 (5 bases each). The CDR3 totals 15 residues. Trimming took 4 bases from V and 1 from J, leaving 11 bases between them. The germline gives CDR1 LGHDT, CDR2 YNNKEL (reference sequence).

This clonotype was counted a few times. The chain uses TRBV4-1 and TRBJ1-5; D ambiguous. The CDR3 is made up of 16 amino acids. V was clipped by 0 bases and J by 6 bases, with 15 bases between them. In germline, CDR1 is MGHRA, CDR2 YSYEKL. The CDR3 DNA reads TGCGCCAGCAGCCAAGATCTTTTGATTCGGTTTCAGCCCCAGCATTTT. Protein sequence: CASSQDLLIRFQPQHF.

Many counts were recorded for this clonotype. The rearrangement joins TRBV2 to TRBJ2-1, with 8 bases lining up with TRBD2. From germline, CDR1 is SNHLY and CDR2 FYNNEI. The CDR3 sequence is 16 residues long. After removal of 3 bases from V and 3 bases from J, the junction contained 7 bases not matched to a gene. CDR3 bases: TGTGCCAGCAGTGATCCAAGCGGGGGCGACTACAATGAGCAGTTCTTC. Protein sequence: CASSDPSGGDYNEQFF.

This clonotype was seen repeatedly, ten times or more. The chain employs TRBV18 and TRBJ1-1; 9 bases match TRBD1. The CDR3 has 15 residues. With 2 bases clipped from V and 1 base from J, the junction kept 2 bases outside the gene matches. CDR1 KGHSH and CDR2 LQKENI come from the germline V gene. This CDR3 is CASSPGTGTNTEAFF. CDR3 bases: TGTGCCAGCTCACCAGGGACAGGGACGAACACTGAAGCTTTCTTT.

Notes on this clonotype: With a much larger clone just one base away, this may be a read error. The chain uses TRBV20-1 and TRBJ2-3; TRBD1 agrees at 7 bases. The junction had 10 bases not matched to a gene; V was cut back by 0 bases and J by 10 bases. The CDR3 covers 14 residues. Per the germline V gene, CDR1 is DFQATT and CDR2 is SNEGSKA (reference sequence). The chain's CDR3 is CSAREETGTDAQYF. The CDR3 DNA reads as TGCAGTGCTAGAGAAGAGACAGGGACGGATGCGCAGTATTTT.

This clonotype has ten or more counts. The chain combines TRBV10-2 with TRBJ1-1; weak D call: TRBD1 (5 bases). Per germline, CDR1 WSHSY and CDR2 SAAADI. CDR3 length: 13 amino acids. V was trimmed by 6 bases and J by 3 bases, leaving 11 bases between them. CDR3 in amino acids: CASRVGQDTEAFF. The CDR3 DNA follows: TGCGCCAGCAGGGTGGGGCAGGACACTGAAGCTTTCTTT.